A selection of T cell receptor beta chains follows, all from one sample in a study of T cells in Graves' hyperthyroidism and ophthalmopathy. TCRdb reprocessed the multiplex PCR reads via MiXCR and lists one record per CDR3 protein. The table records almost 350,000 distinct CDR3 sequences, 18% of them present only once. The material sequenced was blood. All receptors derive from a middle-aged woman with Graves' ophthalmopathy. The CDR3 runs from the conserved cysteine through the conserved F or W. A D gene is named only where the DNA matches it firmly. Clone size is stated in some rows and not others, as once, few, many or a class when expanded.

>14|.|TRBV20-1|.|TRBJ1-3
CSATDGSSGNTIYF
TGCAGTGCTACGGACGGAAGCTCTGGAAACACCATATATTTT
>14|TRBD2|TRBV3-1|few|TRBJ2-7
CASSQTSLRHEQYF
TGTGCCAGCAGCCAGACTAGCCTGCGCCACGAGCAGTACTTC
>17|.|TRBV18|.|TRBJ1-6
CASSPGTPASRASPLHF
TGTGCCAGCTCACCAGGCACCCCGGCCTCGAGGGCCTCACCCCTCCACTTT
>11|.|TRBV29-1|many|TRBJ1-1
CSVKGDTEAFF
TGCAGCGTGAAGGGGGACACTGAAGCTTTCTTT
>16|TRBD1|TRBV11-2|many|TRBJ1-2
CASSVGTGATNYGYTF
TGTGCCAGCAGCGTAGGGACAGGGGCTACTAACTATGGCTACACCTTC
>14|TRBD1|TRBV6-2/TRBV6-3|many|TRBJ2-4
CASAFRQGKNIQYF
TGTGCCAGCGCGTTTCGACAGGGGAAAAACATTCAGTACTTC
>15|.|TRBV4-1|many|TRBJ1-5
CASSQEQYSNQPQHF
TGCGCCAGCAGCCAAGAACAGTATAGCAATCAGCCCCAGCATTTT
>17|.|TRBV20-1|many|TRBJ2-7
CSARDSLGGTASYEQYF
TGCAGTGCTAGAGATTCCCTGGGCGGGACTGCCTCCTACGAGCAGTACTTC
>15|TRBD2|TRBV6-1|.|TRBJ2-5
CASSALLAGGETQYF
TGTGCCAGCAGTGCCCTTCTAGCGGGAGGAGAGACCCAGTACTTC
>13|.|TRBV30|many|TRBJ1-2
CAWMGVGDYGYTF
TGTGCCTGGATGGGGGTGGGCGACTATGGCTACACCTTC
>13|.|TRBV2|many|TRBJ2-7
CASSVGLNYEQYF
TGTGCCAGCAGCGTGGGACTGAACTACGAGCAGTACTTC
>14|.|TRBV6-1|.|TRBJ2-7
CASSPPSETYEQYF
TGTGCCAGCTCACCACCCTCAGAGACCTACGAGCAGTACTTC
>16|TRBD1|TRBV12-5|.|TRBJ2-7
CASGLVALQGVHEQYF
TGTGCTAGTGGTTTGGTAGCTTTACAGGGGGTCCACGAGCAGTACTTC
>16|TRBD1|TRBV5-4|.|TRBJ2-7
CASSSGGRDRAGEQYF
TGTGCCAGCAGTTCCGGGGGCCGGGACAGGGCCGGCGAGCAGTACTTC